This TCR beta chain was captured by sequencing in a study of OX40 agonist ivuxolimab in advanced cancers. Across the whole study: A mean age of approximately 64 years, range about 20 to 90, was recorded, and roughly 83% were male. Therapy given before enrollment (anti-PD-1, anti-PD-L1 or anti-CTLA-4) was allowed, and 40% to 50% had some.

Method: immunoSEQ multiplex PCR; TCRdb's copy keeps in-frame clones and lacks some. The sample includes tens of thousands of clones, about nine tenths of them seen just once. Details on this clone: No antigen is known for it. Distinct nucleotide sequences in the sample also encode this CDR3.

V dropped 4 bases and J dropped 4 bases, with 5 bases sitting between them. Germline CDR1 is SGHTA and CDR2 is FQGNSA. The CDR3 has 11 residues. Overall study findings and caveats: Also showing low normalized T-cell clonal expansion were some of the nonresponders. The antigens recognized by the expanded peripheral T cells, that is their antigen specificity, were not determined.

The chain combines TRBV7-2 with TRBJ2-7; the D is unclear. The specimen comprised CD4+ or CD8+ T cells sorted from blood, sampled in a trial of the OX40 agonist ivuxolimab. This TCR was sampled from an adult with an advanced solid tumor such as melanoma, head and neck, liver or kidney cancer. CDR3 coding DNA: TGTGCCAGCAGCTCCGCTTACGAGCAGTACTTC. Its translation: CASSSAYEQYF. The full variable domain, in which reference TRBV7-2 and TRBJ2-7 provide the parts outside the CDR3, is GAGVSQSPSNKVTEKGKDVELRCDPISGHTALYWYRQSLGQGLEFLIYFQGNSAPDKSGLPSDRFSAERTGGSVSTLTIQRTQQEDSAVYLCASSSAYEQYFGPGTRLTVT.